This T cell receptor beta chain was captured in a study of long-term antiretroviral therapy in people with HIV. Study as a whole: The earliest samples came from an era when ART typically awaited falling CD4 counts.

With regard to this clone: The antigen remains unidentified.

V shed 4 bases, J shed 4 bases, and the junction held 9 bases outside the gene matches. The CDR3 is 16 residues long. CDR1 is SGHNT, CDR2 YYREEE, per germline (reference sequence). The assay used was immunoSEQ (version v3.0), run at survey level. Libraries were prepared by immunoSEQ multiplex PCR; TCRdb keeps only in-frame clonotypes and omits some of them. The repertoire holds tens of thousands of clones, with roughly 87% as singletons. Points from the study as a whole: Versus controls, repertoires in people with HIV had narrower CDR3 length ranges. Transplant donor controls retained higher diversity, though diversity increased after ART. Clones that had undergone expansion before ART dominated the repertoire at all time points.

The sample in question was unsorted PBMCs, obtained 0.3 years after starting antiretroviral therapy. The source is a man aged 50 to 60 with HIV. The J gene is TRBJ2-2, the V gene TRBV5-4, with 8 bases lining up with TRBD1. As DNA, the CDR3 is TGTGCCAGCAGCCAGGGCGTGACAGGGGCCACCGGGGAGCTGTTTTTT. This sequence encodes CASSQGVTGATGELFF. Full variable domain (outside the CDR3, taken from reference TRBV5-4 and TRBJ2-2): ETGVTQSPTHLIKTRGQQVTLRCSSQSGHNTVSWYQQALGQGPQFIFQYYREEENGRGNFPPRFSGLQFPNYSSELNVNALELDDSALYLCASSQGVTGATGELFFGEGSRLTVL.